This T cell receptor (beta chain) was captured in a study of vaccination effects on CD4 cells after COVID-19. Whole-study results and caveats: Late in the post-vaccination period, infection-induced and vaccine-induced clones underwent marked clonal contraction. Healthy vaccinees had only 1 of 255 vaccine-induced clones cross-react with common cold coronaviruses. In the study, convalescent patients were few, and early post-infection timepoints were absent.

The V gene lost 4 bases and the J gene lost 3 bases, with 16 bases spanning the gap. The germline V gene encodes CDR1 SGHDT and CDR2 YYEEEE. The CDR3 is 15 amino acids. Libraries were prepared by immunoSEQ multiplex PCR; TCRdb keeps only in-frame clonotypes and omits some of them. The sample lists about 71,000 clones; under 90% were seen once. Comment on this clone: What it recognizes is unknown.

Viral peptide pool expansion of antigen-specific CD4+ T cells preceded sequencing in the ViraFEST assay. At the end of around eleven days of culture, CD4+ T cells were isolated. The healthy vaccine recipients, who had no prior SARS-CoV-2 infection, showed negative nucleocapsid antibodies. IL-2 medium took the place of half the medium on both days 3 and 7. The source material was CD4+ T cells from PBMCs cultured with SARS-CoV-2 spike peptides, sampled before COVID-19 vaccination. The V and J genes are TRBV5-6 and TRBJ1-1; D perhaps matches TRBD1 (5 bases). The clonotype comes from a human donor who received a COVID-19 vaccine. The CDR3 loop is CASSPDQGWDTEAFF. The CDR3 region has the DNA TGTGCCAGCAGCCCCGATCAGGGATGGGACACTGAAGCTTTCTTT.